The source of this TCR beta chain is a study of monozygotic twins with inflammatory bowel disease. This CDR3 has 12 residues. Germline loops: CDR1 SNHLY, CDR2 FYNNEI. For each CDR3 protein, TCRdb gives one entry from its re-call of the 5' RACE reads, without DNA. Recorded for this sample: some 200,000 distinct CDR3 sequences. The chain uses TRBV2 and TRBJ2-5; lacking DNA, the TRBD2 call made by TCRdb goes unchecked. The source is a human donor with ulcerative colitis or Crohn's disease, or a healthy co-twin of an affected twin (not recorded which). The sequencing input was blood. The CDR3: CASRTSGETQYF. Variable domain in full (rest from reference TRBV2 and TRBJ2-5): EPEVTQTPSHQVTQMGQEVILRCVPISNHLYFYWYRQILGQKVEFLVSFYNNEISEKSEIFDDQFSVERPDGSNFTLKIRSTKLEDSAMYFCASRTSGETQYFGPGTRLLVL.